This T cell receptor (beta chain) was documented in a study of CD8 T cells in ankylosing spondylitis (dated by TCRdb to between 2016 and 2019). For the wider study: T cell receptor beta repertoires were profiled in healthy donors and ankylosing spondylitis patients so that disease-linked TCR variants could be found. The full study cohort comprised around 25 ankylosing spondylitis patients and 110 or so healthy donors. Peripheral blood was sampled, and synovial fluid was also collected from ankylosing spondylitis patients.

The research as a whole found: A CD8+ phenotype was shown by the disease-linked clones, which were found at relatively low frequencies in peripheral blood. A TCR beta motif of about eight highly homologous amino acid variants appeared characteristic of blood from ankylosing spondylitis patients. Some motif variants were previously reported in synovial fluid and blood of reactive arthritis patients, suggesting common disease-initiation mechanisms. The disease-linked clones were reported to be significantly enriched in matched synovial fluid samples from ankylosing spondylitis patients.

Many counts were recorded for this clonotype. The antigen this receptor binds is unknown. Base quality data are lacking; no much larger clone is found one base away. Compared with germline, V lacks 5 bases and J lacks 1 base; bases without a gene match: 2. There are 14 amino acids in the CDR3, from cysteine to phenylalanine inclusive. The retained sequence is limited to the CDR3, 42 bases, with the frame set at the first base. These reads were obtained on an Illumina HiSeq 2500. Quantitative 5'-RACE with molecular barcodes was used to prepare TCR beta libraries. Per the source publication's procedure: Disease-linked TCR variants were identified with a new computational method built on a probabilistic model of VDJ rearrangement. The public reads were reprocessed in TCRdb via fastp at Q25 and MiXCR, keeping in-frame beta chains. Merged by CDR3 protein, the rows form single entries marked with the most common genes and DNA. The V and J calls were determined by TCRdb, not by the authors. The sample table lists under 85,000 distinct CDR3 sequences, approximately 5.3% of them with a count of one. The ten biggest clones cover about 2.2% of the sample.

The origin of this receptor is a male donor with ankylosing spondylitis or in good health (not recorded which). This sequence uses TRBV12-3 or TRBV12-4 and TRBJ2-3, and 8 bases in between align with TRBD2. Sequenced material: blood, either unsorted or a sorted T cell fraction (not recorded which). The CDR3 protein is CASSRAGGTDTQYF. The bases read TGTGCCAGCAGTCGAGCGGGGGGCACAGATACGCAGTATTTT.